These T cell receptor beta chains were read from a single sample in a study of long-term antiretroviral therapy in people with HIV. Measured with immunoSEQ multiplex PCR; TCRdb has only the in-frame clones, and not every one. The sample records more than 20,000 clones, roughly 89% being singletons. Here the sequenced sample was unsorted PBMCs, taken 1.8 years before starting antiretroviral therapy. These receptors were taken from a man aged 45-60 years with HIV. Both conserved end residues are part of each CDR3. A D gene is named only where the DNA matches it firmly. The size entry is marked missing in some rows and otherwise reads once, few, many or a size class.

size	J	D	V	CDR3	DNA
-	TRBJ2-6	-	TRBV18	CASSPGQPGANVLTF	TGTGCCAGCTCACCCGGGCAACCTGGGGCCAACGTCCTGACTTTC
-	TRBJ2-5	TRBD2	TRBV9	CASSVSGSGGRGVETQYF	TGTGCCAGCAGCGTATCGGGCAGCGGGGGCCGCGGGGTGGAGACCCAGTACTTC
-	TRBJ1-5	-	TRBV19	CASSSQEVNQPQHF	TGTGCCAGTAGTTCACAGGAGGTCAATCAGCCCCAGCATTTT
few	TRBJ1-6	TRBD1	TRBV27	CASSPQGSSSPLHF	TGTGCCAGCAGTCCACAGGGGTCTAGTTCACCCCTCCACTTT
-	TRBJ2-5	-	TRBV5-1	CASSLSGYQETQYF	TGCGCCAGCAGCTTGAGTGGGTATCAAGAGACCCAGTACTTC
-	TRBJ1-4	-	TRBV28	CASTWQGNEKLFF	TGTGCCAGCACATGGCAGGGTAATGAAAAACTGTTTTTT
-	TRBJ2-7	TRBD1	TRBV5-4	CASSRQGAYEQYF	TGTGCCAGCTCGCGGCAGGGGGCCTACGAGCAGTACTTC
-	TRBJ2-6	-	TRBV27	CASSSGRYIPSGANVLTF	TGTGCCAGCAGTTCGGGGCGGTACATCCCCTCTGGGGCCAACGTCCTGACTTTC
-	TRBJ2-7	TRBD1	TRBV6-5	CASSYAGGLYEQYF	TGTGCCAGCAGTTACGCAGGGGGCTTATACGAGCAGTACTTC
few	TRBJ2-7	TRBD1	TRBV28	CASKRGVRGPYEQYF	TGTGCCAGTAAGAGGGGGGTCAGGGGGCCTTACGAGCAGTACTTC
-	TRBJ2-7	-	TRBV5-1	CASSDLAGYEQYF	TGCGCCAGCAGCGATTTGGCGGGGTACGAGCAGTACTTC
-	TRBJ1-1	-	TRBV7-3	CASSSQNTEAFF	TGTGCCAGCAGCTCCCAGAACACTGAAGCTTTCTTT
-	TRBJ1-3	-	TRBV2	CASSEFLDTIYF	TGTGCCAGCAGTGAGTTTTTGGACACCATATATTTT
-	TRBJ1-5	-	TRBV27	CASSTRPDSNQPQHF	TGTGCCAGCAGTACGCGCCCGGATAGCAATCAGCCCCAGCATTTT
-	TRBJ2-7	TRBD1	TRBV18	CASSPRTGTALEQYF	TGTGCCAGCTCACCTCGGACAGGGACTGCACTCGAGCAGTACTTC
-	TRBJ2-7	-	TRBV25-1	CASSNLETDTYEQYF	TGTGCCAGCAGTAATCTTGAGACAGACACCTACGAGCAGTACTTC
once	TRBJ2-7	-	TRBV5-1	CASSVAVGGTYEQYF	TGCGCCAGCAGCGTGGCGGTTGGAGGGACCTACGAGCAGTACTTC
-	TRBJ1-5	-	TRBV7-2	CASTTPDSNQPQHF	TGTGCCAGCACCACACCTGATAGCAATCAGCCCCAGCATTTT
-	TRBJ2-2	TRBD2	TRBV9	CASSAGGTYRSTGELFF	TGTGCCAGCAGCGCCGGGGGGACTTACCGGAGCACCGGGGAGCTGTTTTTT
-	TRBJ1-2	-	TRBV6-5	CASSLGYRANYGYTF	TGTGCCAGCAGTTTGGGATACAGAGCTAACTATGGCTACACCTTC
few	TRBJ1-4	-	TRBV30	CASPSTSTNEKLFF	TGTGCCTCACCGAGTACATCAACTAATGAAAAACTGTTTTTT
-	TRBJ2-7	-	TRBV5-1	CASSSRNGGTYEQYF	TGCGCCAGCAGCTCCAGGAACGGGGGAACCTACGAGCAGTACTTC
-	TRBJ2-7	TRBD1	TRBV10-3	CAISLRRQGVPYEQYF	TGTGCCATCAGTCTCCGCCGACAGGGGGTACCCTACGAGCAGTACTTC
-	TRBJ1-1	-	TRBV6-5	CASSRGFLYAEAFF	TGTGCCAGCAGCCGGGGATTCTTGTACGCTGAAGCTTTCTTT
-	TRBJ2-2	-	TRBV30	CAWRNRVTGELFF	TGTGCCTGGAGAAACAGGGTCACCGGGGAGCTGTTTTTT
-	TRBJ1-4	-	TRBV4-1	CASSQELGGGEKLFF	TGCGCCAGCAGCCAAGAACTAGGGGGAGGCGAAAAACTGTTTTTT
-	TRBJ2-3	-	TRBV6-5	CASRGLSTDTQYF	TGTGCCAGCAGGGGGCTCAGCACAGATACGCAGTATTTT
-	TRBJ2-5	-	TRBV29-1	CSANRDVYQETQYF	TGCAGCGCAAACAGGGACGTGTACCAAGAGACCCAGTACTTC
-	TRBJ1-5	-	TRBV5-8	CASSSGLYSNQPQHF	TGTGCCAGCAGCTCAGGGCTCTATAGCAATCAGCCCCAGCATTTT
-	TRBJ2-3	TRBD2	TRBV25-1	CASSDPAGTSGDTQYF	TGTGCCAGCAGTGACCCAGCGGGAACATCAGGGGATACGCAGTATTTT